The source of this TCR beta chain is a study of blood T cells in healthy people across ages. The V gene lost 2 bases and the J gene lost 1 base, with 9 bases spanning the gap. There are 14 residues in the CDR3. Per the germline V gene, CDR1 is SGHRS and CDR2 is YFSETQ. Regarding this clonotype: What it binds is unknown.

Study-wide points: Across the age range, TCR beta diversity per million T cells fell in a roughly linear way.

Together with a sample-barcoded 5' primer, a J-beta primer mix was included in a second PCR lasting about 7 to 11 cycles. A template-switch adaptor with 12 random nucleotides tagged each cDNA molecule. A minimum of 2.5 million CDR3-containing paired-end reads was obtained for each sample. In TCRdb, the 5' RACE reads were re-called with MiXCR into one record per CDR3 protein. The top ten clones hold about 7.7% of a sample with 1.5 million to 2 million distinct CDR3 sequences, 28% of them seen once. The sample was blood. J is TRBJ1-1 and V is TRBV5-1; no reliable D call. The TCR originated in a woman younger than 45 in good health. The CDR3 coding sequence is TGCGCCAGCAGCTTAGGCACAAAGAACACTGAAGCTTTCTTT. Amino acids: CASSLGTKNTEAFF.